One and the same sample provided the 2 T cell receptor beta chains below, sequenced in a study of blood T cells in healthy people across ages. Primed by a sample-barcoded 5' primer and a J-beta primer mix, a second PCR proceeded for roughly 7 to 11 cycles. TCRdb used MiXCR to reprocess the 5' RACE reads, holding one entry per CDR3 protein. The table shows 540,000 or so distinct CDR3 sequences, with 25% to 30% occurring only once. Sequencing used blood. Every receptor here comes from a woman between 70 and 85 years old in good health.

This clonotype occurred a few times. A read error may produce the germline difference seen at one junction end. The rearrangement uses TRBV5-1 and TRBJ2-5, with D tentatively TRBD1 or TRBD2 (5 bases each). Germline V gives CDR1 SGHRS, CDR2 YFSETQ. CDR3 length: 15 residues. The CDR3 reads CAGSLGVGKQETQYF. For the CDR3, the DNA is TGCGCCGGCAGCTTGGGGGTTGGAAAACAAGAGACCCAGTACTTC. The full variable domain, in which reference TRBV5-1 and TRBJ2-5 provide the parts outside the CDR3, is KAGVTQTPRYLIKTRGQQVTLSCSPISGHRSVSWYQQTPGQGLQFLFEYFSETQRNKGNFPGRFSGRQFSNSRSEMNVSTLELGDSALYLCAGSLGVGKQETQYFGPGTRLLVL.

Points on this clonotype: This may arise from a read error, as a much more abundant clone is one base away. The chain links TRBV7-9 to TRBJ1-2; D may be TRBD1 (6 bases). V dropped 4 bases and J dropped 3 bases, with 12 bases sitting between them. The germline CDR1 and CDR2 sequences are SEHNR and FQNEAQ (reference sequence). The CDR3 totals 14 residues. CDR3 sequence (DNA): TGTGCCAGCAGCTCCATCGAGGGGGACTATGGCTACACCTTC. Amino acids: CASSSIEGDYGYTF.